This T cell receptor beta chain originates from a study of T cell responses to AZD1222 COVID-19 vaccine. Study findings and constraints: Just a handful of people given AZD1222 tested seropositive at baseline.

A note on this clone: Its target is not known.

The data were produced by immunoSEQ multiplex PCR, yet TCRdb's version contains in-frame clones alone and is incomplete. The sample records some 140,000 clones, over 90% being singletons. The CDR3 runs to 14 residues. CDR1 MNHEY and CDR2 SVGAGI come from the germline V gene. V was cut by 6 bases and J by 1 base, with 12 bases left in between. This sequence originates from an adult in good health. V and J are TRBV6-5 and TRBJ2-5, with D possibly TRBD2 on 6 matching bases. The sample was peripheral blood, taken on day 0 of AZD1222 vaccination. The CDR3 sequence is CASRLLAIQETQYF. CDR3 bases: TGTGCCAGCAGGCTACTAGCAATCCAAGAGACCCAGTACTTC.